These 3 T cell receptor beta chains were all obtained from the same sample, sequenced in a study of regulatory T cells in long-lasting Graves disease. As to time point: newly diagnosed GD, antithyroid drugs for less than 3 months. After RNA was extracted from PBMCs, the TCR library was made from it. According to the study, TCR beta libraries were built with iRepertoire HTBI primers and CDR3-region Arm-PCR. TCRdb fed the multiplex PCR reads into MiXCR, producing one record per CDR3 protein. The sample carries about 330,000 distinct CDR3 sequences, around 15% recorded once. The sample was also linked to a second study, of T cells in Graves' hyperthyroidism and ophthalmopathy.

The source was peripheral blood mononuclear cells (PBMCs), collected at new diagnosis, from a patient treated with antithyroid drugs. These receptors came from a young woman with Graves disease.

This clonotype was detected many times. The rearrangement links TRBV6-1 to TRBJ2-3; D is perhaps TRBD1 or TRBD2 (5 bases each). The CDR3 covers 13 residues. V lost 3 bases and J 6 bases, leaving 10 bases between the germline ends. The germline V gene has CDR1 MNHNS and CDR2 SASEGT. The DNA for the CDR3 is TGTGCCAGCAGTGATCCCGGGGCCGATACGCAGTATTTT. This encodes CASSDPGADTQYF.

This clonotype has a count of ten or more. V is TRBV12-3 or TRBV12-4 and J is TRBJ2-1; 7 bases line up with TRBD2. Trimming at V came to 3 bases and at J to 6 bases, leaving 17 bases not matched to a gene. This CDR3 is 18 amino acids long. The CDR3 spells CASSFLPSPGGRTNEQFF. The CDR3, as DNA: TGTGCCAGCAGTTTCCTTCCCTCCCCAGGCGGGAGAACCAATGAGCAGTTCTTC.

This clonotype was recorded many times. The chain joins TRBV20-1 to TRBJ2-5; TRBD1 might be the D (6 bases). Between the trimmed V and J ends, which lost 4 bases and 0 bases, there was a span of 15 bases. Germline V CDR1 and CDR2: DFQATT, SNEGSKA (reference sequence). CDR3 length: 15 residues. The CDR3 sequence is CSAIPLTGYQETQYF. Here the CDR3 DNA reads TGCAGTGCTATCCCACTAACAGGGTACCAAGAGACCCAGTACTTC.